This passage covers 15 T cell receptor beta chains from one sample sequenced in a study of response to subunit inactivated influenza vaccine. TCRdb redid the calling of the RT-PCR reads with MiXCR, one entry per CDR3 protein. The repertoire holds 800,000 or so distinct CDR3 sequences, with around 20% as singletons. Material: PBMCs from blood, obtained around 5 days after vaccination. The origin of the receptors is a man aged 50-60 years who received an inactivated influenza vaccine.

This clonotype was seen more than once but under ten times. The chain links TRBV19 to TRBJ2-7; weak D call: TRBD1 (6 bases). Per germline, CDR1 LNHDA and CDR2 SQIVND (reference sequence). This CDR3 comprises 15 residues. Trimming left V 3 bases short and J 2 bases short, with 14 bases between. The CDR3 sequence is CASSIVTGWTYEQYF. The CDR3 DNA follows: TGTGCCAGTAGTATTGTAACAGGGTGGACCTACGAGCAGTACTTC.

The chain combines TRBV7-9 with TRBJ1-2; tentatively, D is TRBD1 (6 bases). CDR1 SEHNR and CDR2 FQNEAQ come from the germline V gene (reference sequence). CDR3 length equals 15 residues. With 5 bases removed from V and 1 base from J, the gap between germline ends came to 14 bases. CDR3 amino acids: CASSNPGQNNYGYTF. CDR3 DNA: TGTGCCAGCAGCAATCCGGGACAAAATAACTATGGCTACACCTTC.

This clonotype was counted only a few times. This chain connects TRBV7-3 to TRBJ2-1; D unclear. There are 15 residues in the CDR3. The germline CDR1 and CDR2 sequences are SGHTA and FQGTGA. The V and J ends lost 4 bases and 4 bases respectively, with 14 bases between them. DNA for the CDR3: TGTGCCAGCAGCTCAGGACCCCCTAAATACAATGAGCAGTTCTTC. This sequence encodes CASSSGPPKYNEQFF.

This chain joins TRBV6-2 or TRBV6-3 and TRBJ2-1; 8 nucleotides line up with TRBD2. This CDR3 has 14 amino acids. Germline loops: CDR1 MNHEY, CDR2 SVGEGT. V lost 8 bases, J lost 2 bases, and 5 bases stayed unmatched. CDR3 sequence reads: CASYSGSTYNEQFF. CDR3 DNA: TGTGCCAGCTACAGCGGGAGCACCTACAATGAGCAGTTCTTC.

In its sample, this clonotype was seen a few times. This chain connects TRBV7-9 to TRBJ1-3, with D tentatively TRBD1 (5 bases). V was shortened by 10 bases and J by 7 bases, with 20 bases between the two germline ends. The V gene's germline CDR1 is SEHNR and CDR2 FQNEAQ (reference sequence). This CDR3 is built from 14 residues. Here the CDR3 reads CATSYRPSGNTIYF. Here the CDR3 DNA reads TGTGCCACGTCTTACAGGCCCTCGGGGAACACCATATATTTT.

The chain links TRBV12-3 or TRBV12-4 to TRBJ1-1, with 7 nucleotides matching TRBD1. V lost 5 bases to trimming and J lost 1 base; unmatched junction nucleotides: 4. CDR3 size: 14 residues. The CDR3 DNA sequence: TGTGCCAGCAGTGTGACAGGGAAGAACACTGAAGCTTTCTTT. This sequence encodes CASSVTGKNTEAFF.

This clonotype was seen many times. This chain uses TRBV29-1 with TRBJ2-1, with D perhaps assigned TRBD1 or TRBD2 (5 bases each). This CDR3 contains 10 residues. Trimming shortened V by 7 bases and J by 10 bases, and 11 bases separated the two germline ends. Germline assignment: CDR1 SQVTM and CDR2 ANQGSEA. The CDR3 coding sequence is TGCAGCGGCACCGGGACCGAGCAGTTCTTC. Protein product: CSGTGTEQFF.

This clonotype occurred many times. J is TRBJ2-2 and V is TRBV7-2, with D hard to call. There are 14 residues in the CDR3. The ends were cut back, 1 base at V and 5 bases at J, with 8 bases in the middle. The germline V gene encodes CDR1 SGHTA and CDR2 FQGNSA. The CDR3 loop is CASSLVPRTGELFF. CDR3 bases: TGTGCCAGCAGCTTAGTGCCAAGAACCGGGGAGCTGTTTTTT.

The V and J genes are TRBV7-8 and TRBJ1-6; D not resolved. V lost 5 bases and J 7 bases, leaving 9 bases between the germline ends. Germline V lookup: CDR1 SGHVS, CDR2 FQNEAQ. This CDR3 comprises 13 residues. This CDR3 is CASSGRENSPLHF. The DNA for the CDR3 is TGTGCCAGCAGCGGCCGGGAAAATTCACCCCTCCACTTT.

The chain joins TRBV13 to TRBJ1-6; D is unresolved. V lost 3 bases and J lost 7, with 10 bases in between. The length of the CDR3 is 14 residues. Germline CDR1 is PRHDT and CDR2 is FYEKMQ (reference sequence). CDR3 bases: TGTGCCAGCAGCTTTCTGGACCTCAATTCACCCCTCCACTTT. It specifies CASSFLDLNSPLHF.

CDR3 coding DNA: TGTGCCAGCAGTGACACAGGTTTTAGCACAGATACGCAGTATTTT. Translating it yields CASSDTGFSTDTQYF. The rearrangement links TRBV7-2 to TRBJ2-3, with D tentatively TRBD1 (5 bases). CDR1 is SGHTA and CDR2 is FQGNSA in the germline V gene. Trimming took 6 bases from V and 0 from J, leaving 13 bases between them. This CDR3 has 15 amino acids.

V and J are TRBV5-1 and TRBJ2-7; perhaps D is TRBD1 or TRBD2 (5 bases each). The CDR3 consists of 16 residues. The germline V gene encodes CDR1 SGHRS and CDR2 YFSETQ. The V end lost 4 bases, the J end lost 4 bases, and 21 bases lay between the germline ends. The CDR3: CASSTDPGRSLYEQYF. The CDR3 nucleotides are TGCGCCAGCAGCACCGACCCGGGACGGTCCCTTTACGAGCAGTACTTC.

This clonotype appeared a few times. V gene TRBV7-8 combines with J gene TRBJ2-2; the D gene is possibly TRBD1 (6 bases). V lost 3 bases and J 6 bases, leaving 20 bases between the germline ends. Germline assignment: CDR1 SGHVS and CDR2 FQNEAQ. The CDR3 has 17 residues. Written as DNA, the CDR3 is TGTGCCAGCAGCTTCGGCTCCGGGACATCCCGCCCCGGGGAGCTGTTTTTT. Translating it yields CASSFGSGTSRPGELFF. The full variable domain, completed using reference TRBV7-8 and TRBJ2-2, is GAGVSQSPRYKVAKRGQDVALRCDPISGHVSLFWYQQALGQGPEFLTYFQNEAQLDKSGLPSDRFFAERPEGSVSTLKIQRTQQEDSAVYLCASSFGSGTSRPGELFFGEGSRLTVL.

The genes are TRBV4-3 and TRBJ1-1, with a tentative D call TRBD1 (5 bases). V shed 7 bases and J shed 4 bases, with 7 bases lying between them. The CDR3 is 11 residues long. Per the germline V gene, CDR1 is LGHNA and CDR2 is YSLEER. The CDR3, as DNA: TGCGCCAGCACCGGGGGCACTGAAGCTTTCTTT. Its translation: CASTGGTEAFF.

The chain joins TRBV7-2 to TRBJ2-1; D not resolved. Trimming took off 1 base at V and 8 bases at J, with 12 bases between the two ends. The CDR3 runs to 14 residues. Per the germline V gene, CDR1 is SGHTA and CDR2 is FQGNSA. The CDR3 protein is CASSLVVRVDEQFF. The CDR3 bases are TGTGCCAGCAGCTTAGTCGTTCGGGTCGATGAGCAGTTCTTC.